Included here is one T cell receptor (beta chain) sequence, with context. Its antigen is unidentified. The sample originates from a study of neoadjuvant anti-PD-1 for oral cavity cancer. V was clipped by 1 base and J by 8 bases; unmatched bases: 1. The CDR3 runs 14 residues. The germline V gene encodes CDR1 SGDLS and CDR2 YYNGEE. Findings and caveats of the study: Only a few patients per response group were TCR-analyzed; validation needed.

Libraries were prepared by immunoSEQ multiplex PCR; TCRdb keeps only in-frame clonotypes and omits some of them. Of tens of thousands of clones in the sample, roughly 84% are singletons; the top ten hold 3% to 3.5%. Time point in this sample: after neoadjuvant nivolumab, at surgical resection. This sequence originates from a person aged 35-80 years with oral cavity squamous cell carcinoma. The rearrangement links TRBV9 to TRBJ2-1; 12 nucleotides agree with TRBD2. Sequenced material: PBMCs, taken after nivolumab (anti-PD-1) treatment. CDR3 DNA: TGTGCCAGCAGCGTACTAGCGGGAGGGTATGAGCAGTTCTTC. Translation: CASSVLAGGYEQFF.